These 21 T cell receptor beta chains were sequenced from one sample in a study of shared clonotypes between healthy human individuals. The table came from immunoSEQ multiplex PCR; TCRdb's copy has only in-frame clones and leaves some out. Of some 2,500,000 clones in the sample, less than 95% were seen once. Sequencing was done on a sample of naive CD4+ T cells from PBMCs. The subset is: CD45RA+ positively selected. The source is a man younger than 35 in good health. Some clones in this sample may be carry-over from other donors' samples.

The chain employs TRBV11-2 and TRBJ2-3, with 7 positions matching TRBD2. CDR1 and CDR2 (germline): SGHAT, FQNNGV. V was pared by 5 bases and J by 5 bases, with 7 bases of the junction left unmatched. The CDR3 has 14 residues. The CDR3 DNA is TGTGCCAGCAGCCTGGGGAGGGGTGGAGATACGCAGTATTTT. Translated, it gives CASSLGRGGDTQYF.

The count of this clone is one. At the DNA level, this CDR3 is encoded by other sequences in the same sample as well. The chain couples TRBV20-1 to TRBJ2-3; D might be TRBD2 (5 bases). Germline assignment: CDR1 DFQATT and CDR2 SNEGSKA (reference sequence). CDR3 size: 11 residues. V was clipped by 5 bases and J by 5 bases, with 8 bases between them. In DNA form, the CDR3 reads TGCAGTGCTCGGGCGGGAGATACGCAGTATTTT. Residues: CSARAGDTQYF.

The chain links TRBV28 to TRBJ2-7; no firm D call. The CDR3 is 13 residues long. Trimming stripped 8 bases from V and 3 bases from J, with 14 bases between. The germline V gene has CDR1 MDHEN and CDR2 SYDVKM. CDR3 DNA sequence: TGTGCCAGCGGAATCAGCTCGCGCTACGAGCAGTACTTC. Protein product: CASGISSRYEQYF.

V gene TRBV5-1 combines with J gene TRBJ2-7; TRBD2 matches at 8 bases. The CDR3 totals 15 residues. In germline, CDR1 is SGHRS, CDR2 YFSETQ. V dropped 0 bases and J dropped 5; count of bases not matched to a gene: 7. Written as DNA, the CDR3 is TGCGCCAGCAGCTTGGCCCGAGCGGGAGTTGACGAGCAGTACTTC. Amino acids: CASSLARAGVDEQYF.

The chain couples TRBV5-1 to TRBJ2-7, with 16 bases that match TRBD2. CDR3 length: 20 residues. The V gene end was trimmed by 4 bases and the J gene end by 6 bases; junction bases not matched to a gene: 19. The germline CDR1 and CDR2 sequences are SGHRS and YFSETQ. Written as DNA, the CDR3 is TGCGCCAGCAGCCGTCACCCCGGGACTAGCGGGAGGGCCGCAGTGGGCGAGCAGTACTTC. Translation: CASSRHPGTSGRAAVGEQYF.

In regard to this clone: In the same sample, other DNA sequences code for this CDR3. The chain employs TRBV4-1 and TRBJ2-7, with D maybe TRBD2 (6 bases). CDR1 is MGHRA and CDR2 is YSYEKL in the germline V gene. The CDR3 consists of 12 residues. V dropped 4 bases and J dropped 3 bases, with 7 bases sitting between them. CDR3 sequence: CASSPGVYEQYF. CDR3 nucleotide sequence: TGCGCCAGCAGCCCGGGAGTCTACGAGCAGTACTTC.

The chain joins TRBV2 to TRBJ1-2, with D possibly being TRBD1 (6 bases). The CDR3 contains 14 residues. The V gene's germline CDR1 is SNHLY and CDR2 FYNNEI. V lost 10 bases to trimming and J lost 4 bases, with 19 bases between them. As DNA, the CDR3 is TGTGCCACCACCAACAGGGTTTTTGGCTATGGCTACACCTTC. Its protein is CATTNRVFGYGYTF.

V usage is TRBV11-3 and J usage is TRBJ2-5; possibly TRBD1 for D (5 bases). The CDR3 totals 15 residues. V dropped 6 bases and J dropped 3 bases, with 17 bases sitting between them. Germline CDR1 reads SGHNT; CDR2 reads YENEEA. CDR3 in amino acids: CASRDSTDKKETQYF. The CDR3, as DNA: TGTGCCAGCAGGGATTCGACAGATAAGAAAGAGACCCAGTACTTC. Full variable domain (outside the CDR3, taken from reference TRBV11-3 and TRBJ2-5): EAGVVQSPRYKIIEKKQPVAFWCNPISGHNTLYWYLQNLGQGPELLIRYENEEAVDDSQLPKDRFSAERLKGVDSTLKIQPAELGDSAVYLCASRDSTDKKETQYFGPGTRLLVL.

The CDR3 region has the DNA TGTGCCAGCAGAATACGGCCAGGGATGAACACTGAAGCTTTCTTT. This codes for CASRIRPGMNTEAFF. This chain links TRBV6-5 with TRBJ1-1; tentative D call: TRBD1 (5 bases). This CDR3 contains 15 residues. Trimming removed 6 bases from V and 0 bases from J, with 14 bases in between. Germline V gives CDR1 MNHEY, CDR2 SVGAGI.

This clone was observed once. The genes are TRBV5-8 and TRBJ2-1; weak D call: TRBD2 (5 bases). CDR3 length equals 16 residues. The V gene's germline CDR1 is SGHTS and CDR2 YDEGEE. Deletions cut 3 bases from V and 9 bases from J, with 22 bases between. The CDR3 spells CASSSGWTYIQLEQFF. CDR3 sequence (DNA): TGTGCCAGCAGCTCCGGCTGGACTTACATACAACTTGAGCAGTTCTTC.

This CDR3 reads CASSLVSGARGETQYF. In nucleotides, the CDR3 is TGTGCCAGCAGCTTAGTCTCAGGGGCCAGGGGAGAGACCCAGTACTTC. This chain links TRBV7-2 with TRBJ2-5, with a possible D match to TRBD1 (6 bases). Germline V gene sequence: CDR1 SGHTA, CDR2 FQGNSA. This CDR3 region has 16 residues. V was shortened by 1 base and J by 4 bases, with 16 bases between the two germline ends. Supplemented by reference TRBV7-2 and TRBJ2-5, the full variable domain reads GAGVSQSPSNKVTEKGKDVELRCDPISGHTALYWYRQSLGQGLEFLIYFQGNSAPDKSGLPSDRFSAERTGGSVSTLTIQRTQQEDSAVYLCASSLVSGARGETQYFGPGTRLLVL.

The rearrangement links TRBV2 to TRBJ1-5; D not certain. The germline V gene has CDR1 SNHLY and CDR2 FYNNEI. Trimming took 4 bases from V and 0 from J, leaving 16 bases between them. This CDR3 spans 17 amino acids. CDR3 in amino acids: CASSGWQDPYSNQPQHF. In nucleotides, the CDR3 is TGTGCCAGCAGTGGATGGCAGGACCCCTATAGCAATCAGCCCCAGCATTTT.

The chain uses TRBV28 and TRBJ1-4; D is perhaps TRBD1 (5 bases). Germline CDR1 reads MDHEN; CDR2 reads SYDVKM. The CDR3 has 13 residues. V was clipped by 4 bases and J by 6 bases, with 9 bases between them. CDR3 region: CASSWRGDEKLFF. The CDR3 DNA is TGTGCCAGCAGTTGGCGAGGGGATGAAAAACTGTTTTTT.

V is TRBV30 and J is TRBJ1-5; D may be TRBD1 (5 bases). The ends were cut back, 5 bases at V and 3 bases at J, with 8 bases in the middle. The CDR3 totals 12 residues. Per the germline V gene, CDR1 is GTSNPN and CDR2 is SVGIG (reference sequence). CDR3 nucleotide sequence: TGTGCCTGGGGAGGGGTCAATCAGCCCCAGCATTTT. Protein product: CAWGGVNQPQHF. Using reference TRBV30 and TRBJ1-5 for the parts outside the CDR3, the full variable domain is SQTIHQWPATLVQPVGSPLSLECTVEGTSNPNLYWYRQAAGRGLQLLFYSVGIGQISSEVPQNLSASRPQDRQFILSSKKLLLSDSGFYLCAWGGVNQPQHFGDGTRLSIL.

The V call is TRBV7-9, the J call TRBJ2-7, with 8 positions matching TRBD2. V was clipped by 4 bases and J by 4 bases; unmatched bases: 9. This CDR3 is 15 amino acids long. Looked up from germline, CDR1 is SEHNR and CDR2 is FQNEAQ (reference sequence). The CDR3 loop is CASSSVAGNSYEQYF. The CDR3 nucleotides are TGTGCCAGCAGCTCGGTAGCGGGAAATTCTTACGAGCAGTACTTC.

The chain uses TRBV6-1 and TRBJ2-2; TRBD2 might be the D (5 bases). CDR3 length equals 14 residues. Trimming removed 2 bases at V and 6 bases at J, with 10 bases between. CDR1 is MNHNS, CDR2 SASEGT, per germline. This CDR3 is CASSEHRRSGELFF. CDR3 bases: TGTGCCAGCAGTGAACATAGGAGGTCCGGGGAGCTGTTTTTT.

The genes are TRBV6-5 and TRBJ2-2; no definite D call. The CDR3 is made up of 15 amino acids. The germline CDR1 and CDR2 sequences are MNHEY and SVGAGI. V was pared by 2 bases and J by 7 bases, with 14 bases between. CDR3 loop: CASSYIGIWGGELFF. CDR3 bases: TGTGCCAGCAGTTACATCGGAATATGGGGCGGGGAGCTGTTTTTT.

The rearrangement uses TRBV15 and TRBJ2-1, with D possibly matching TRBD2 (6 bases). Trimming stripped 3 bases from V and 6 bases from J, with 21 bases between. Germline loops: CDR1 LNHNV, CDR2 YYDKDF (reference sequence). The CDR3 consists of 17 residues. The CDR3 nucleotides are TGTGCCACCAGCAGGAGGGGTACGGGAGTAGGCATCAATGAGCAGTTCTTC. It translates to CATSRRGTGVGINEQFF. Drawing the rest from reference TRBV15 and TRBJ2-1, the complete variable domain is DAMVIQNPRYQVTQFGKPVTLSCSQTLNHNVMYWYQQKSSQAPKLLFHYYDKDFNNEADTPDNFQSRRPNTSFCFLDIRSPGLGDTAMYLCATSRRGTGVGINEQFFGPGTRLTVL.

The CDR3 loop is CASSSGPNSGNTIYF. Here the CDR3 DNA reads TGTGCCAGCAGCTCGGGACCGAACTCTGGAAACACCATATATTTT. The chain couples TRBV7-6 to TRBJ1-3; D possibly corresponds to TRBD1 (5 bases). Trimming cost V 4 bases and J 0 bases, with 10 bases left between them. Germline V lookup: CDR1 SGHVS, CDR2 FNYEAQ. The CDR3 runs to 15 residues.

The chain carries TRBV5-7 and TRBJ2-7; TRBD1 matches at 8 bases. TRBV5-7 is an ORF for which the function is uncertain. This CDR3 spans 14 amino acids. J gave up 4 bases and V 1 base, and 4 bases lay outside the gene matches. For the CDR3, the DNA is TGTGCCAGCAGCTTGAAGGACAGGGAATACGAGCAGTACTTC. Translated: CASSLKDREYEQYF.

J is TRBJ2-7 and V is TRBV5-6; maybe TRBD1 (5 bases). Germline CDR1 reads SGHDT; CDR2 reads YYEEEE. The CDR3 extends over 15 amino acids. The germline V and J ends were trimmed by 1 base and 4 bases, with 15 bases remaining between them. CDR3 nucleotides: TGTGCCAGCAGCTTGCATCACACACAGGCATACGAGCAGTACTTC. It specifies CASSLHHTQAYEQYF.